These 23 T cell receptor beta chains came from one sample sequenced in a study of T cell repertoires in cytomegalovirus infection. TCRdb re-analysed the reads in MiXCR, keeping a single row per CDR3 protein. Found here are roughly 200,000 distinct CDR3 sequences, about a tenth of them singletons; the top ten hold approximately 4.3%. The specimen sequenced was PBMCs. These receptors all stem from a human donor in good health (CMV status not recorded). Some clones in this sample may be carry-over from other donors' samples.

V gene TRBV7-8 combines with J gene TRBJ1-1; possibly TRBD1 for D (5 bases). The CDR3 covers 15 residues. V was shortened by 3 bases and J by 1 base, with 12 bases between the two germline ends. Germline V gene lookup returns CDR1 SGHVS and CDR2 FQNEAQ. The CDR3 region has the DNA TGTGCCAGCAGCTTTGGGAGAACAGGGAACACTGAAGCTTTCTTT. Translated, it gives CASSFGRTGNTEAFF.

The J gene is TRBJ2-2, the V gene TRBV6-2 or TRBV6-3; D gene ambiguous. Trimming removed 6 bases at V and 5 bases at J, with 19 bases between. Germline CDR1 MNHEY, CDR2 SVGEGT. The CDR3 extends over 16 amino acids. In nucleotides, the CDR3 is TGTGCCAGCAGCCGCACCCGGAACCACGATACCGGGGAGCTGTTTTTT. This encodes CASSRTRNHDTGELFF.

The V and J genes are TRBV12-3 or TRBV12-4 and TRBJ2-7; 9 positions agree with TRBD2. The CDR3 is 16 residues long. Losses at the gene ends were 5 bases for V and 5 bases for J; bases not matched to a gene: 13. The CDR3 coding sequence is TGTGCCAGCAGTCCCAGCGGCGGGGGGGCCAGGAACGAGCAGTACTTC. Amino acid sequence: CASSPSGGGARNEQYF.

This clonotype was detected ten times or more. The gene calls are TRBV28 and TRBJ1-2; 11 bases map to TRBD1. The CDR3 is 17 amino acids. V shed 3 bases and J 2 bases; nucleotides not matched to a gene: 8. Germline V CDR1 and CDR2: MDHEN, SYDVKM. The CDR3 sequence: CASSFVGTGGWNYGYTF. CDR3 in DNA: TGTGCCAGCAGTTTCGTCGGGACAGGGGGTTGGAACTATGGCTACACCTTC.

There are many counts of this clonotype. V gene TRBV7-2 combines with J gene TRBJ2-7; 8 nucleotides agree with TRBD2. Germline loops: CDR1 SGHTA, CDR2 FQGNSA. CDR3 length equals 15 residues. V was clipped by 2 bases and J by 0 bases; unmatched bases: 3. CDR3 region: CASSLLLAVSYEQYF. CDR3 DNA sequence: TGTGCCAGCAGCTTATTACTAGCGGTCTCCTACGAGCAGTACTTC.

The CDR3 reads CSVGQVRSPYNEQFF. In DNA, the CDR3 is TGCAGCGTGGGACAGGTGAGATCCCCCTACAATGAGCAGTTCTTC. V usage is TRBV29-1 and J usage is TRBJ2-1; 8 positions agree with TRBD1. The germline V gene encodes CDR1 SQVTM and CDR2 ANQGSEA. CDR3 length equals 15 residues. Trimming cost V 6 bases and J 2 bases; bases outside gene matches: 9.

This clonotype was observed many times. The rearrangement links TRBV11-2 to TRBJ2-5; 7 bases fit TRBD2. Germline V lookup: CDR1 SGHAT, CDR2 FQNNGV. The CDR3 runs 16 residues. V was clipped by 1 base and J by 4 bases; unmatched bases: 9. The CDR3 nucleotides are TGTGCCAGCAGCTTAGCCAGCGGGAACCCCCTAGAGACCCAGTACTTC. Protein: CASSLASGNPLETQYF.

The chain recombines TRBV18 with TRBJ1-5; 8 nucleotides match TRBD1. Germline CDR1 reads KGHSH; CDR2 reads LQKENI. V was clipped by 4 bases and J by 5 bases; unmatched bases: 10. The CDR3 totals 16 residues. The CDR3 protein is CASSLTRTGNDQPQHF. CDR3 in DNA: TGTGCCAGCTCACTAACGCGGACAGGGAACGATCAGCCCCAGCATTTT. The variable domain in full, with the rest retrieved from reference TRBV18 and TRBJ1-5, is NAGVMQNPRHLVRRRGQEARLRCSPMKGHSHVYWYRQLPEEGLKFMVYLQKENIIDESGMPKERFSAEFPKEGPSILRIQQVVRGDSAAYFCASSLTRTGNDQPQHFGDGTRLSIL.

This clonotype was recorded many times. The gene calls are TRBV7-2 and TRBJ2-5; 9 bases line up with TRBD2. The CDR3 contains 15 residues. Germline V CDR1 and CDR2: SGHTA, FQGNSA. Losses at the gene ends were 6 bases for V and 2 bases for J; bases not matched to a gene: 7. The CDR3 DNA reads as TGTGCCAGCAGTAGCGGGGGAAAGAAACAAGAGACCCAGTACTTC. Amino acid sequence: CASSSGGKKQETQYF.

The chain couples TRBV2 to TRBJ1-1; 8 bases map to TRBD1. Germline loops: CDR1 SNHLY, CDR2 FYNNEI. The V and J ends lost 6 bases and 4 bases, in that order; junction bases with no gene match: 7. This CDR3 has 14 amino acids. CDR3 coding DNA: TGTGCCAGCAGCGGGACAGGTTTCGCCACTGAAGCTTTCTTT. Translation: CASSGTGFATEAFF.

The chain joins TRBV20-1 to TRBJ2-2; D possibly corresponds to TRBD2 (6 bases). V gave up 8 bases and J gave up 1 base, with 23 bases separating them. The germline gives CDR1 DFQATT, CDR2 SNEGSKA (reference sequence). The CDR3 loop spans 17 amino acids. CDR3: CSTYTSGPAGNTGELFF. The DNA of the CDR3 is TGCAGTACCTACACGTCGGGCCCAGCGGGGAACACCGGGGAGCTGTTTTTT.

Points on this clonotype: At one end, the junction sequence differs from germline, possibly due to a read error. This chain joins TRBV20-1 and TRBJ1-3; TRBD1 matches at 9 bases. This CDR3 spans 12 amino acids. The germline CDR1 and CDR2 sequences are DFQATT and SNEGSKA (reference sequence). In nucleotides, the CDR3 is TGCAGTGCCCAACCGCTACCGGGACAGGGAATTTTT. Amino acids: CSAQPLPGQGIF.

This clonotype was seen many times. The V gene is TRBV7-2, the J gene TRBJ1-6; D remains ambiguous. CDR1 and CDR2 (germline): SGHTA, FQGNSA. V was pared by 1 base and J by 8 bases, with 12 bases between. The CDR3 runs 15 residues. CDR3 amino acids: CASSLGGRIDSPLHF. The CDR3 bases are TGTGCCAGCAGCTTAGGGGGAAGGATTGATTCACCCCTCCACTTT.

This clonotype was counted at least ten times. This chain links TRBV28 with TRBJ1-1; D unclear. This CDR3 is 14 amino acids long. Per germline, CDR1 MDHEN and CDR2 SYDVKM. V was trimmed by 3 bases and J by 5 bases, leaving 13 bases between them. Here the CDR3 reads CASSFTGSGTEAFF. DNA for the CDR3: TGTGCCAGCAGTTTCACCGGGTCGGGGACTGAAGCTTTCTTT.

As for this clonotype: The junction departs from the called germline gene at one end, perhaps through a read error. The genes are TRBV20-1 and TRBJ1-5; D might be TRBD1 (6 bases). The CDR3 is made up of 13 amino acids. In germline, CDR1 is DFQATT, CDR2 SNEGSKA (reference sequence). The CDR3 here is CSARETGNQPQHF. In DNA form, the CDR3 reads TGCAGTGCTAGAGAGACAGGCAACCAGCCCCAGCATTTT.

V is TRBV6-6 and J is TRBJ1-1, with D uncertain. CDR1 and CDR2 (germline): MNHNY, SVGAGI (reference sequence). The CDR3 is made up of 17 amino acids. Trimming cost V 0 bases and J 1 base, with 15 bases left between them. In DNA form, the CDR3 reads TGTGCCAGCAGTTACTCGCGGGGAGTGAGGTCGAACACTGAAGCTTTCTTT. Translated, it gives CASSYSRGVRSNTEAFF.

This clonotype appeared a few times. In DNA, the CDR3 is TGTGCCAGCAGTGCCGGGACAGGCAATGAAAAACTGTTTTTT. Translation gives CASSAGTGNEKLFF. The chain links TRBV9 to TRBJ1-4, with 8 positions matching TRBD1. CDR1 is SGDLS, CDR2 YYNGEE, per germline. This CDR3 is built from 14 residues. With 5 bases clipped from V and 5 bases from J, the junction kept 5 bases outside the gene matches.

This clonotype has at least ten counts. The chain links TRBV7-6 to TRBJ2-5; no clear D. Per germline, CDR1 SGHVS and CDR2 FNYEAQ. The CDR3 is 15 residues long. V lost 6 bases, J lost 5 bases, and 19 bases lay in between. The CDR3 region has the DNA TGTGCCAGCAGACCATCTCTCCCCGCGCGGGAGACCCAGTACTTC. Translation: CASRPSLPARETQYF.

This clonotype was counted at least ten times. This chain connects TRBV7-8 to TRBJ2-1; 10 positions agree with TRBD2. The CDR3 sequence is 15 residues long. CDR1 is SGHVS and CDR2 is FQNEAQ in the germline V gene. V was pared by 4 bases and J by 8 bases, with 8 bases of the junction left unmatched. CDR3 protein: CASSWGGTSVDEQFF. CDR3 in DNA: TGTGCCAGCAGCTGGGGGGGGACTAGCGTTGATGAGCAGTTCTTC.

This clonotype appeared many times. The rearrangement uses TRBV6-1 and TRBJ1-6, with 7 bases matching TRBD1. After removal of 4 bases from V and 10 bases from J, the junction contained 4 bases not matched to a gene. The germline V gene encodes CDR1 MNHNS and CDR2 SASEGT. The CDR3 loop spans 13 amino acids. The CDR3 region is CASSGDSRSPLHF. CDR3 DNA sequence: TGTGCCAGCAGTGGGGACAGCCGATCACCCCTCCACTTT.

This clonotype was found many times. V and J are TRBV7-9 and TRBJ2-7, with TRBD1 matching 8 bases. From germline, CDR1 is SEHNR and CDR2 FQNEAQ (reference sequence). The CDR3 sequence is 18 residues long. Trimming took 5 bases from V and 0 from J; bases not matched to a gene: 15. CDR3 coding DNA: TGTGCCAGCAGCGGTCGGGACAGGCAATCCATAAGCTCCTACGAGCAGTACTTC. Translating it yields CASSGRDRQSISSYEQYF. The full variable domain, in which reference TRBV7-9 and TRBJ2-7 provide the parts outside the CDR3, is DTGVSQNPRHKITKRGQNVTFRCDPISEHNRLYWYRQTLGQGPEFLTYFQNEAQLEKSRLLSDRFSAERPKGSFSTLEIQRTEQGDSAMYLCASSGRDRQSISSYEQYFGPGTRLTVT.

This clonotype turned up a few times. The chain employs TRBV20-1 and TRBJ2-3; possible D gene TRBD1, 5 bases. The CDR3 has 14 residues. CDR1 and CDR2 from the germline V gene are DFQATT and SNEGSKA (reference sequence). Trimming cost V 3 bases and J 4 bases, with 14 bases left between them. In DNA, the CDR3 is TGCAGTGCTAGTAAGGTCTCAGGGCCAGATACGCAGTATTTT. Encoded protein: CSASKVSGPDTQYF.

This clonotype has a count of ten or more. The CDR3 region has the DNA TGTGCCAGCAGACGGGACAGGAATTCACCCCTCCACTTT. Residues: CASRRDRNSPLHF. The chain has TRBV28 and TRBJ1-6, with 8 bases lining up with TRBD1. Losses at the gene ends were 6 bases for V and 7 bases for J; bases not matched to a gene: 2. Germline CDR1 is MDHEN and CDR2 is SYDVKM. The length of the CDR3 is 13 residues. Full variable domain (missing parts from reference TRBV28 and TRBJ1-6): DVKVTQSSRYLVKRTGEKVFLECVQDMDHENMFWYRQDPGLGLRLIYFSYDVKMKEKGDIPEGYSVSREKKERFSLILESASTNQTSMYLCASRRDRNSPLHFGNGTRLTVT.